The 20 T cell receptor beta chains below were found in one sample sequenced in a study of beta chain features in type 1 diabetes. Study-wide results and limits: In every one of the four CD4+ subsets, TCRB CDR3s were moderately but significantly shorter in Type 1 diabetes patients.

These receptors' targets are unknown. The entirety of the isolated RNA underwent reverse transcription, so expressed TCRB transcripts were sequenced. TCRdb keeps only in-frame clones here, not all; method: immunoSEQ multiplex PCR. The sample lists under 850,000 clones, about an eighth occurring once. Sequenced: naive CD4+ T cells from blood. All receptors derive from a man between 18 and 35 years old with type 1 diabetes.

This clone was observed a few times. This rearrangement joins TRBV7-3 to TRBJ2-5; D unresolved. Trimming pared 5 bases from V and 2 bases from J, leaving 9 bases between. The CDR3 has 13 amino acids. In germline, CDR1 is SGHTA, CDR2 FQGTGA. The CDR3 is CASSRSGQETQYF. In nucleotides, the CDR3 is TGTGCCAGCAGCAGATCTGGGCAAGAGACCCAGTACTTC. Supplemented by reference TRBV7-3 and TRBJ2-5, the full variable domain reads GAGVSQTPSNKVTEKGKYVELRCDPISGHTALYWYRQSLGQGPEFLIYFQGTGAADDSGLPNDRFFAVRPEGSVSTLKIQRTERGDSAVYLCASSRSGQETQYFGPGTRLLVL.

The chain's CDR3 is CASSLAQGADNEQFF. CDR3 in DNA: TGCGCCAGCAGCTTGGCACAGGGGGCGGACAATGAGCAGTTCTTC. This chain connects TRBV5-1 to TRBJ2-1; 9 nucleotides align to TRBD1. CDR3 length: 15 residues. V was pared by 0 bases and J by 5 bases, with 3 bases of the junction left unmatched. The germline V gene encodes CDR1 SGHRS and CDR2 YFSETQ. The variable domain in full, completed from reference TRBV5-1 and TRBJ2-1, reads KAGVTQTPRYLIKTRGQQVTLSCSPISGHRSVSWYQQTPGQGLQFLFEYFSETQRNKGNFPGRFSGRQFSNSRSEMNVSTLELGDSALYLCASSLAQGADNEQFFGPGTRLTVL.

This clone was seen a handful of times. The chain carries TRBV5-1 and TRBJ2-2, with 8 bases matching TRBD1. Germline V gene data show CDR1 as SGHRS and CDR2 as YFSETQ. J lost 7 bases, V lost 3 bases, and 8 bases had no gene match. This CDR3 has 15 amino acids. As DNA, the CDR3 is TGCGCCAGCAGCTCTGGACAGGGAACTTTCGGGGAGCTGTTTTTT. This encodes CASSSGQGTFGELFF.

This chain connects TRBV19 to TRBJ1-1; 7 bases agree with TRBD1. Germline values: CDR1 LNHDA, CDR2 SQIVND (reference sequence). V shed 9 bases, J shed 3 bases, and the junction held 4 bases outside the gene matches. CDR3 size: 12 residues. The CDR3 DNA sequence: TGTGCCAGCCTAGACAGGGACACTGAAGCTTTCTTT. The encoded protein is CASLDRDTEAFF.

CDR3: CASSLQLGNTDTQYF. The CDR3 DNA is TGCGCCAGCAGCTTGCAGCTTGGGAACACAGATACGCAGTATTTT. The chain recombines TRBV5-1 with TRBJ2-3; no clear D gene. V was pared by 1 base and J by 2 bases, with 11 bases between. CDR3 size: 15 residues. The germline gives CDR1 SGHRS, CDR2 YFSETQ. Full variable domain (remainder filled in from reference TRBV5-1 and TRBJ2-3): KAGVTQTPRYLIKTRGQQVTLSCSPISGHRSVSWYQQTPGQGLQFLFEYFSETQRNKGNFPGRFSGRQFSNSRSEMNVSTLELGDSALYLCASSLQLGNTDTQYFGPGTRLTVL.

The V gene is TRBV4-1, the J gene TRBJ2-7; tentative D call: TRBD2 (7 bases). The CDR3 is made up of 14 amino acids. Germline CDR1 is MGHRA and CDR2 is YSYEKL. The V end was cut by 4 bases, the J end by 4 bases, with 14 bases between. CDR3 coding DNA: TGCGCCAGCAGCCCTAGAGCGGGGACATACGAGCAGTACTTC. It codes for CASSPRAGTYEQYF.

The chain is built from TRBV5-6 and TRBJ1-1; 7 nucleotides agree with TRBD1. Germline CDR1 reads SGHDT; CDR2 reads YYEEEE. V shed 4 bases, J shed 8 bases, and the junction held 8 bases outside the gene matches. This CDR3 has 13 residues. The CDR3 here is CASSPTGQEEAFF. CDR3 coding DNA: TGTGCCAGCAGCCCAACCGGACAGGAGGAAGCTTTCTTT.

The chain joins TRBV5-1 to TRBJ1-1, with D maybe TRBD1 (5 bases). The CDR3 contains 16 residues. V lost 4 bases to trimming and J lost 0 bases, with 16 bases between them. The V gene's germline CDR1 is SGHRS and CDR2 YFSETQ. CDR3: CASSREGWPLNTEAFF. The CDR3 DNA sequence: TGCGCCAGCAGCCGGGAGGGGTGGCCCCTGAACACTGAAGCTTTCTTT.

In this sample, this clone turned up a few times. The chain couples TRBV4-1 to TRBJ1-1; D is undetermined. There are 14 residues in the CDR3. Trimming removed 3 bases from V and 5 bases from J, with 13 bases in between. Per germline, CDR1 MGHRA and CDR2 YSYEKL. The CDR3: CASSHPVAQTEAFF. The CDR3 DNA sequence: TGCGCCAGCAGCCACCCCGTGGCCCAAACTGAAGCTTTCTTT.

This clone was seen a few times. This rearrangement joins TRBV28 to TRBJ1-2, with TRBD1 matching over 10 bases. Trimming cost V 4 bases and J 7 bases; bases outside gene matches: 3. Germline values: CDR1 MDHEN, CDR2 SYDVKM. CDR3 length: 13 residues. The CDR3 region is CASSSTGGSGYTF. CDR3 in DNA: TGTGCCAGCAGTTCGACAGGGGGCTCTGGCTACACCTTC.

V gene TRBV6-5 combines with J gene TRBJ2-5, with D possibly TRBD2 on 6 matching bases. The CDR3 is made up of 13 amino acids. CDR1 and CDR2 (germline): MNHEY, SVGAGI. Deletions cut 5 bases from V and 5 bases from J, with 12 bases between. CDR3 residues: CASSPLGRETQYF. In DNA form, the CDR3 reads TGTGCCAGCAGTCCTTTAGGGAGGGAGACCCAGTACTTC.

This clone was counted only a few times. This chain links TRBV6-1 with TRBJ1-5; D is undetermined. There are 13 residues in the CDR3. Germline loops: CDR1 MNHNS, CDR2 SASEGT. Trimming took off 4 bases at V and 5 bases at J, with 9 bases between the two ends. The CDR3 DNA reads as TGTGCCAGCAGTGTGTCAGGTGATCAGCCCCAGCATTTT. Its protein is CASSVSGDQPQHF.

The CDR3 bases are TGTGCCACCAGCAGACACCAGGGTGCCGACTCCTACGAGCAGTACTTC. This encodes CATSRHQGADSYEQYF. The V gene is TRBV15, the J gene TRBJ2-7, with a weak D call TRBD1 (5 bases). The germline V and J ends were trimmed by 2 bases and 0 bases, with 14 bases remaining between them. This CDR3 comprises 16 residues. Per germline, CDR1 LNHNV and CDR2 YYDKDF (reference sequence).

V is TRBV27 and J is TRBJ2-1; 11 bases fit TRBD2. The trim removed 5 bases at V and 7 bases at J, leaving 4 bases unmatched. Germline V CDR1 and CDR2: MNHEY, SMNVEV (reference sequence). The CDR3 totals 14 residues. In DNA, the CDR3 is TGTGCCAGCAGTCGACTAGCGGGGTATAATGAGCAGTTCTTC. The encoded protein is CASSRLAGYNEQFF.

The chain has TRBV4-1 and TRBJ1-1; TRBD1 agrees at 7 bases. V lost 3 bases and J lost 1; bases outside the gene matches: 5. Germline V gives CDR1 MGHRA, CDR2 YSYEKL. The CDR3 runs to 15 residues. CDR3 residues: CASSHAGGQNTEAFF. CDR3 sequence (DNA): TGCGCCAGCAGCCACGCAGGGGGACAGAACACTGAAGCTTTCTTT.

This clone has a handful of counts. The genes are TRBV5-4 and TRBJ2-3; D unclear. The CDR3 length is 15 residues. Germline loops: CDR1 SGHNT, CDR2 YYREEE (reference sequence). Trimming took 5 bases from V and 1 from J, leaving 14 bases between them. In DNA, the CDR3 is TGTGCCAGCAGTCCCGGCGGTTCGGGCACAGATACGCAGTATTTT. This gives the protein CASSPGGSGTDTQYF. The full variable domain, rest sourced from reference TRBV5-4 and TRBJ2-3, is ETGVTQSPTHLIKTRGQQVTLRCSSQSGHNTVSWYQQALGQGPQFIFQYYREEENGRGNFPPRFSGLQFPNYSSELNVNALELDDSALYLCASSPGGSGTDTQYFGPGTRLTVL.

This clone was counted between two and nine times. The chain joins TRBV10-2 to TRBJ1-1; D is unresolved. From germline, CDR1 is WSHSY and CDR2 SAAADI. The CDR3 loop spans 13 amino acids. V was pared by 1 base and J by 3 bases, with 6 bases between. The CDR3 region is CASSEFVDTEAFF. The CDR3 nucleotides are TGCGCCAGCAGTGAGTTTGTCGACACTGAAGCTTTCTTT.

CDR3 loop: CASSSGHPGTGELFF. The CDR3 DNA sequence: TGCGCCAGCAGCTCCGGACACCCGGGCACCGGGGAGCTGTTTTTT. This chain joins TRBV5-1 and TRBJ2-2, with a possible D match to TRBD1 (5 bases). The CDR3 totals 15 residues. Germline assignment: CDR1 SGHRS and CDR2 YFSETQ. V shed 3 bases and J shed 4 bases, with 13 bases lying between them.

CDR3: CASSVPTISEGNTEAFF. CDR3 nucleotides: TGTGCCAGCAGCGTTCCAACCATCTCCGAGGGGAACACTGAAGCTTTCTTT. The chain uses TRBV7-9 and TRBJ1-1, with no clear D. Deletions cut 5 bases from V and 1 base from J, with 20 bases between. Germline V CDR1 and CDR2: SEHNR, FQNEAQ (reference sequence). The CDR3 has 17 residues.

CDR3 loop: CAIKGNSNTGELFF. In nucleotides, the CDR3 is TGTGCCATCAAAGGCAACTCGAACACCGGGGAGCTGTTTTTT. This chain links TRBV10-3 with TRBJ2-2; D unclear. V was pared by 7 bases and J by 0 bases, with 9 bases between. The length of the CDR3 is 14 residues. Germline CDR1 and CDR2: ENHRY and SYGVKD.